This T cell receptor beta chain was found in a study of shared clonotypes between healthy human individuals. The split of CD4+ cells yielded CD45RA+ naive and CD45RA-negative memory subsets. About this clone: Antigen specificity is unknown.

Genomic DNA from each subset was divided evenly over several immunoSEQ plates. Each sorted subset replicate got 200 ng genomic DNA, around 29,000 genomes. Here immunoSEQ multiplex PCR was the method, and the copy in TCRdb shows in-frame clones only, minus some. The data show about 2.3 million clones, roughly 92% seen once. The V end was cut by 3 bases, the J end by 1 base, with 9 bases between. This CDR3 is 14 amino acids long. Germline V gives CDR1 ENHRY, CDR2 SYGVKD. Study observations and caveats: For naive CD4 cells, roughly 4.8% of clonotypes were shared across a handful of donors.

Sequencing was done on a sample of naive CD4+ T cells from PBMCs. Subset noted: CD45RA+ positively selected. The chain joins TRBV10-3 to TRBJ1-1; D is unresolved. This sequence originates from a man aged 18 to 35 in good health. Some clones in this sample may be carry-over from other donors' samples. CDR3 sequence: CAISEFRENTEAFF. As DNA, the CDR3 is TGTGCCATCAGTGAATTTCGGGAGAACACTGAAGCTTTCTTT.